This TCR beta chain comes out of a study of cytomegalovirus exposure and HLA in healthy donors. 60 Vbeta and 13 Jbeta primers were used in PCR. The data were produced by immunoSEQ multiplex PCR, yet TCRdb's version contains in-frame clones alone and is incomplete. The sample records more than 95,000 clones, roughly 74% being singletons. V was pared by 8 bases and J by 3 bases, with 14 bases between. CDR3 length: 13 residues. Germline CDR1 reads SNHLY; CDR2 reads FYNNEI. General observations from the study: Researchers counted around 170 TCR beta chains as cytomegalovirus-associated. Associated with HLA alleles at 0.05 false discovery rate in a later analysis were about 17,000 TCR beta sequences. Earlier results showed most TCR beta V segments being productive about 87% or about 30% of the time.

Worth noting for this clone: What it recognizes is unknown.

This chain uses TRBV2 with TRBJ2-7; D unresolved. The sequence derives from a woman between 45 and 65 years old in good health and CMV-seropositive. Sequencing was done on a sample of PBMCs. CDR3 DNA sequence: TGTGCCAGCCGTCTGGCAGGTAGCTACGAGCAGTACTTC. Translating it yields CASRLAGSYEQYF. Supplemented by reference TRBV2 and TRBJ2-7, the full variable domain reads EPEVTQTPSHQVTQMGQEVILRCVPISNHLYFYWYRQILGQKVEFLVSFYNNEISEKSEIFDDQFSVERPDGSNFTLKIRSTKLEDSAMYFCASRLAGSYEQYFGPGTRLTVT.